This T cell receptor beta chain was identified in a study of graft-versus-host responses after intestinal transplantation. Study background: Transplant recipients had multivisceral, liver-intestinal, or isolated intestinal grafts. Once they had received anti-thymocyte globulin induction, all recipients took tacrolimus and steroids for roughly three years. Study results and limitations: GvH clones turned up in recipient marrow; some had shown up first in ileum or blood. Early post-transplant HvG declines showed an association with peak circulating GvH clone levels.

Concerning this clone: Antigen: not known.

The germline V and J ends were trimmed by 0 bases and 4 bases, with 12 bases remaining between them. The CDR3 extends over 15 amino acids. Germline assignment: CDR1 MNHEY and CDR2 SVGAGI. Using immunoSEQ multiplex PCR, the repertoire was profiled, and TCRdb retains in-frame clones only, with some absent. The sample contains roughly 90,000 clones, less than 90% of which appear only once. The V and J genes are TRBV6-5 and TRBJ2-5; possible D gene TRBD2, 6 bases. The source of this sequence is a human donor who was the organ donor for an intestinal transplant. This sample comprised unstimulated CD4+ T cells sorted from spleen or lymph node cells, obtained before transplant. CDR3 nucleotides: TGTGCCAGCAGTTACTCACGGGGGAGGAGAGAGACCCAGTACTTC. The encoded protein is CASSYSRGRRETQYF.